This T cell receptor beta chain comes out of a study of control samples from healthy donors and cancer patients. The CDR3 totals 15 residues. Germline CDR1 reads MGHRA; CDR2 reads YSYEKL. V dropped 0 bases and J dropped 7 bases, with 15 bases sitting between them. The data were produced by immunoSEQ multiplex PCR, yet TCRdb's version contains in-frame clones alone and is incomplete. The sample lists approximately 26,000 clones, around 83% occurring once. This clone was detected only once. The material sequenced was PBMCs. This receptor was obtained from a man aged 60 to 75 with colorectal cancer. This chain joins TRBV4-1 and TRBJ1-2, with no clear D. In DNA form, the CDR3 reads TGCGCCAGCAGCCAAGATCCCGGATCCTTCCCTGGCTACACCTTC. Its translation: CASSQDPGSFPGYTF.